The TCR beta chain described here comes from a study of PD-1 blockade in classical Hodgkin lymphoma (dated by TCRdb to the early 2020s). Study-wide context: Nivolumab dosing was 3 mg/kg intravenously every 2 weeks, continuing until either disease progression or unacceptable toxicity. A peripheral blood immune signature of response to PD-1 blockade in classical Hodgkin lymphoma was defined using TCR beta sequencing and CyTOF. The full study reports these points: Newly diagnosed patients were reported to have lower baseline TCR diversity than healthy donors, and relapsed/refractory patients were reported to have lower baseline TCR diversity still. By C4D1, a significant rise was seen in CD4+ TCR diversity but not in CD8+ TCR diversity (p=0.0027 vs p=0.16), and the rise was most apparent among complete responders (p=0.02). The study was restricted to a single clinical trial cohort, and the causes of repertoire differences, possibly disease activity or prior therapy, were left undefined. Among trial patients, those achieving complete response had baseline diversity similar to that of newly diagnosed patients, while diversity was significantly lower in partial responders and progressors. Lower diversity was observed in patients in whom nivolumab was started less than 1 year after ASCT, and these patients were excluded from later analyses so that confounding by immune reconstitution would be avoided.

This specimen's time point label, interpreted: cycle 4 day 1 (C4D1), after six to seven weeks of nivolumab. All trial patients had relapsed after autologous stem cell transplantation, with cohorts A, B and C differing in prior brentuximab vedotin exposure. The trial cohort comprised some 60 patients with relapsed/refractory classical Hodgkin lymphoma whose best overall responses were complete response, partial response or progressive disease. In the multi-cohort phase II CheckMate 205 trial, trial patients received single-agent nivolumab. An independent review committee assessed best overall response using the 2007 International Working Group response criteria. Trial PBMCs were obtained immediately prior to nivolumab initiation (C1D1) and on therapy at cycle 2 day 1 and cycle 4 day 1. Peripheral blood was collected in 8 mL Vacutainer Cell Preparation Tubes, from which PBMCs were isolated by centrifugation and then cryopreserved.

The Qiagen DNeasy kit was used to extract genomic DNA both from unsorted PBMCs and from the negatively selected CD4+ and CD8+ fractions. Using primers that anneal to V and J segments, immunoSEQ multiplex PCR amplified the TCR beta CDR3 regions. A synthetic immune receptor repertoire was used to minimize amplification bias, and remaining bias was computationally removed after sequencing. From the authors' description of their analysis: Repertoire diversity was quantified as the Shannon entropy index using custom Python scripts. Unsorted, CD4+ and CD8+ repertoires were analyzed separately, except for combined analyses in which CD4+ and CD8+ sequences were merged in silico. Clonal expansion was defined as at least a 2-fold frequency increase after treatment relative to C1D1, with a pseudocount of 0.5 for undetected baseline clones. Singleton clones were defined as clones with 0 or 1 copy at C1D1, and non-singleton clones were defined as clones with 2 or more copies. Clones expanded in unsorted samples were assigned a CD4+, CD8+ or unknown annotation through matching of protein sequences in sorted samples from the same patient. Diversity changes from C1D1 to C4D1 were tested in paired samples using Wilcoxon tests. Entries here come from immuneACCESS through TCRdb and include only in-frame sequences with V and J called. Some clones fail to appear in such tables; in the studies checked, an unresolved V gene covers under half of the shortfall, and the cause of the remainder is unknown. V, J and clone size are those of that table, while D and trimming were read from the DNA. Recorded for this sample are some 86,000 clones; 90% of them occurred a single time. 2.5% to 3.5% of the sample lies in the top ten.

Trimming at the junction amounts to 4 bases on V and 2 bases on J, and the germline ends lie 11 bases apart. CDR1 and CDR2 are read off the germline V gene as MNHEY and SVGAGI. The cysteine opens and the phenylalanine closes a CDR3 of 14 amino acids. Only CDR3 DNA remains: 42 bases, in frame from the first base. On this clone: It lacks a known antigen. Base qualities are not provided; no much larger clone lies one nucleotide away.

The sample here was peripheral blood mononuclear cells (PBMCs), taken before the fourth cycle of nivolumab. The receptor was derived from a human donor with classical Hodgkin lymphoma. The rearranged chain carries TRBV6-5 and TRBJ1-2; confidence is insufficient to name the D gene. The DNA sequence follows: TGTGCCAGCAGTTTAACGGACGGGAACTATGGCTACACCTTC. This is translated as CASSLTDGNYGYTF.